This T cell receptor (beta chain) was obtained from a study of OX40 agonist ivuxolimab in advanced cancers. Comment on this clone: Its antigen is as yet unknown.

Points from the study as a whole: Compared with CD4+, CD8+ T cells on average had more expanded clones. Normalized expansion of T-cell clones was also low for some nonresponders.

CDR1 is GTSNPN, CDR2 SVGIG, per germline (reference sequence). Deletions cut 5 bases from V and 6 bases from J, with 11 bases between. The CDR3 has 11 amino acids. Assay used: immunoSEQ multiplex PCR; TCRdb lists only in-frame clones, some missing. The sample records about 50,000 clones, 79% being singletons. The source is an adult with an advanced solid tumor such as melanoma, head and neck, liver or kidney cancer. The material was CD4+ or CD8+ T cells sorted from blood, obtained in a trial of the OX40 agonist ivuxolimab. The V call is TRBV30, the J call TRBJ2-7, with D possibly being TRBD2 (7 bases). The CDR3 sequence is CAWGGGGEQYF. In DNA, the CDR3 is TGTGCCTGGGGAGGGGGGGGCGAGCAGTACTTC.